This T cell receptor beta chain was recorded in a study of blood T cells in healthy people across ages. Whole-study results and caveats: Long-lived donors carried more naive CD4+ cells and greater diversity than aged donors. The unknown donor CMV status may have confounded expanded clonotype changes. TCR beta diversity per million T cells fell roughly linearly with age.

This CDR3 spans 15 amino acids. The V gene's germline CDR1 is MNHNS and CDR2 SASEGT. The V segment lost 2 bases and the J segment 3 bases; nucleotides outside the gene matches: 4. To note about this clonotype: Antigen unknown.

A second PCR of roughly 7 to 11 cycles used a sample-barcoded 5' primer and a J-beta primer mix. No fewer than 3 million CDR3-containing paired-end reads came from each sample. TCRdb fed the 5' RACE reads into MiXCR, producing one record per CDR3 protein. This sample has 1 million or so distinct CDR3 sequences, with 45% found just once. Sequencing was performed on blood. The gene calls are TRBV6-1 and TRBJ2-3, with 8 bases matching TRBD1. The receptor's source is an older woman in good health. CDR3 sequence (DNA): TGTGCCAGCAGTGAACAGGGGGCGCGGACAGATACGCAGTATTTT. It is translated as CASSEQGARTDTQYF.